This T cell receptor (beta chain) originates from a study of blood T cells in healthy people across ages. This clonotype was recorded a few times. Primed by a sample-barcoded 5' primer and a J-beta primer mix, a second PCR proceeded for 7 to 11 cycles. Each CDR3 protein gets one entry after TCRdb re-called the 5' RACE reads with MiXCR. The sample contains hundreds of thousands of distinct CDR3 sequences, around 21% of which appear only once. This CDR3 contains 14 residues. V was pared by 11 bases and J by 8 bases, with 13 bases of the junction left unmatched. CDR1 and CDR2 from the germline V gene are LNHDA and SQIVND (reference sequence).

The sample taken for sequencing was blood. This chain links TRBV19 with TRBJ2-2; 8 nucleotides match TRBD1. The sequence came from a man aged 70-80 years in good health. The CDR3 protein is CAAKGQVYEGELFF. Here the CDR3 DNA reads TGTGCCGCTAAGGGACAGGTTTACGAGGGGGAGCTGTTTTTT.